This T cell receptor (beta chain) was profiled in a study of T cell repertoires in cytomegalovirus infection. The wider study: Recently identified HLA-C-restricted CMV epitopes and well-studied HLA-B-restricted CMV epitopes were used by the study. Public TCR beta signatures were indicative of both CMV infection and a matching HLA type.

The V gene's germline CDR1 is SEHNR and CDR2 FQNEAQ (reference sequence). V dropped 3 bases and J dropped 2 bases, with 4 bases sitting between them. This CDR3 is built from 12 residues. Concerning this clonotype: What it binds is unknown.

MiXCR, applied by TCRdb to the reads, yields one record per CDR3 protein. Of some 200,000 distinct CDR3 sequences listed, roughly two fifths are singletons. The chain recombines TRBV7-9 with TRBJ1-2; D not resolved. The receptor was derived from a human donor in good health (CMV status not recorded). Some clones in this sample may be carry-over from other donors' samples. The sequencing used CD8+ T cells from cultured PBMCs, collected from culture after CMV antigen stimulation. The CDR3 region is CASSLGNYGYTF. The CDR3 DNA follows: TGTGCCAGCAGCTTGGGCAACTATGGCTACACCTTC. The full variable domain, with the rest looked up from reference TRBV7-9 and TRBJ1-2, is DTGVSQNPRHKITKRGQNVTFRCDPISEHNRLYWYRQTLGQGPEFLTYFQNEAQLEKSRLLSDRFSAERPKGSFSTLEIQRTEQGDSAMYLCASSLGNYGYTFGSGTRLTVV.